The 31 T cell receptor beta chains in this list originate from one sample, sequenced in a study of CD8 T cells in ankylosing spondylitis. Study-level points and caveats: Seemingly distinctive of ankylosing spondylitis blood was a TCR beta motif formed by eight highly homologous variants.

TCRdb reprocessed the 5' RACE reads via MiXCR and lists one record per CDR3 protein. Of hundreds of thousands of distinct CDR3 sequences in the sample, 10% to 15% were seen once. Their antigens remain unidentified. The sequenced sample consisted of blood, either unsorted or a sorted T cell fraction (not recorded which). The origin of the receptors is a male donor with ankylosing spondylitis.

The chain joins TRBV5-5 to TRBJ2-7; 9 bases are a match to TRBD1. Germline V CDR1 and CDR2: SGHKS, YYEKEE (reference sequence). The CDR3 extends over 15 amino acids. V shed 4 bases and J 1 base; nucleotides not matched to a gene: 6. In DNA form, the CDR3 reads TGTGCCAGCAGCCTCCGGACAGGGGTATCCTACGAGCAGTACTTC. Amino acids: CASSLRTGVSYEQYF.

This clonotype appeared many times. The rearrangement links TRBV12-3 or TRBV12-4 to TRBJ1-1; 8 nucleotides match TRBD1. Germline trimming cut 5 bases from V and 9 bases from J; bases unmatched to any gene: 14. The CDR3 runs to 15 residues. The CDR3 spells CASSRGQGGTNKAFF. The DNA for the CDR3 is TGTGCCAGCAGTCGTGGACAGGGAGGAACTAATAAAGCTTTCTTT.

The CDR3 nucleotides read TGTGCCAGCAGTTACGGCGGGGGAAGGAACTATGGCTACACCTTC. Encoded protein: CASSYGGGRNYGYTF. This chain links TRBV6-5 with TRBJ1-2; D possibly corresponds to TRBD1 (5 bases). The length of the CDR3 is 15 residues. The V end was cut by 2 bases, the J end by 2 bases, with 12 bases between. Germline CDR1 reads MNHEY; CDR2 reads SVGAGI.

This clonotype was detected ten times or more. The V gene is TRBV29-1, the J gene TRBJ2-5; 7 positions agree with TRBD2. The CDR3 length is 17 residues. Germline values: CDR1 SQVTM, CDR2 ANQGSEA. V shed 1 base, J shed 5 bases, and the junction held 16 bases outside the gene matches. CDR3 protein: CSVEVFLADIRVETQYF. The CDR3 DNA reads TGCAGCGTTGAAGTCTTCCTAGCGGACATCAGGGTCGAGACCCAGTACTTC.

The chain has TRBV12-3 or TRBV12-4 and TRBJ2-1, with TRBD2 matching over 14 bases. J lost 4 bases, V lost 6 bases, and 5 bases had no gene match. The CDR3 has 16 amino acids. This CDR3 reads CASREGLAGAYNEQFF. CDR3 nucleotides: TGTGCCAGCAGGGAGGGACTAGCGGGAGCATACAATGAGCAGTTCTTC.

The chain couples TRBV20-1 to TRBJ1-6; D remains ambiguous. The germline V and J ends were trimmed by 3 bases and 7 bases, with 10 bases remaining between them. The CDR3 runs to 13 residues. Germline V gene data show CDR1 as DFQATT and CDR2 as SNEGSKA (reference sequence). The CDR3 loop is CSASLGRNSPLHF. The DNA of the CDR3 is TGCAGTGCTAGTCTCGGTCGGAATTCACCCCTCCACTTT.

There are many counts of this clonotype. The chain has TRBV6-2 or TRBV6-3 and TRBJ1-5; TRBD1 is a possible D gene (5 bases). Trimming took 6 bases from V and 9 from J, leaving 15 bases between them. The CDR3 covers 13 residues. CDR1 is MNHEY, CDR2 SVGEGT, per germline. Here the CDR3 DNA reads TGTGCCAGCAGCCCTTTCACCGGGGGGCCCCAGCATTTT. It is translated as CASSPFTGGPQHF.

This clonotype was picked up many times. V and J are TRBV12-3 or TRBV12-4 and TRBJ1-1, with 9 bases identical to TRBD1. Unmatched junction bases numbered 11, after V lost 7 bases and J lost 5 bases. The length of the CDR3 is 15 residues. CDR3 in amino acids: CASTPPTGGFTEAFF. Here the CDR3 DNA reads TGTGCCAGCACCCCCCCGACAGGGGGGTTTACTGAAGCTTTCTTT.

This clonotype showed up just a few times. The rearrangement uses TRBV5-1 and TRBJ1-2, with D hard to call. Germline CDR1 reads SGHRS; CDR2 reads YFSETQ. The CDR3 runs to 15 residues. Trimming cost V 5 bases and J 1 base, with 15 bases left between them. The CDR3 loop reads CASSTDPKVNYGYTF. DNA for the CDR3: TGCGCCAGCAGTACGGACCCCAAGGTTAACTATGGCTACACCTTC.

This clonotype occurred many times. This chain links TRBV20-1 with TRBJ1-4, with D unclear. Germline V gives CDR1 DFQATT, CDR2 SNEGSKA (reference sequence). Trimming took 4 bases from V and 0 from J, leaving 9 bases between them. This CDR3 spans 14 amino acids. The CDR3 coding sequence is TGCAGTGCTACCAAGGGCGCAACTAATGAAAAACTGTTTTTT. It encodes CSATKGATNEKLFF.

This CDR3 reads CASSQGGYRGLVVYEQYF. The CDR3 DNA reads TGCGCCAGCAGCCAAGGAGGTTACAGGGGGCTTGTAGTTTACGAGCAGTACTTC. The V call is TRBV4-3, the J call TRBJ2-7; the match to TRBD1 covers 9 bases. V lost 1 base to trimming and J lost 4 bases; unmatched junction nucleotides: 14. The CDR3 runs to 18 residues. Per germline, CDR1 LGHNA and CDR2 YSLEER.

This clonotype was counted a few times. This rearrangement joins TRBV10-3 to TRBJ2-3; D may match TRBD1 or TRBD2 (5 bases each). This CDR3 has 16 amino acids. Trimming removed 4 bases at V and 2 bases at J, with 16 bases between. CDR1 and CDR2 (germline): ENHRY, SYGVKD. The CDR3 coding sequence is TGTGCCATCAGTGGGGGGAACTGGGCCTTCACAGATACGCAGTATTTT. This sequence encodes CAISGGNWAFTDTQYF.

The gene calls are TRBV5-1 and TRBJ2-2; either TRBD1 or TRBD2 may supply D (5 bases each). The CDR3 is 15 amino acids. V dropped 5 bases and J dropped 2 bases, with 13 bases sitting between them. CDR1 is SGHRS and CDR2 is YFSETQ in the germline V gene. The CDR3 protein is CASRAGTPNTGELFF. Here the CDR3 DNA reads TGCGCCAGCAGGGCCGGGACGCCAAACACCGGGGAGCTGTTTTTT.

In its sample, this clonotype was seen a few times. This chain links TRBV20-1 with TRBJ2-3; possible D gene TRBD1, 5 bases. Trimming stripped 6 bases from V and 9 bases from J, with 22 bases between. The CDR3 runs to 14 residues. Germline lookup yields CDR1 DFQATT and CDR2 SNEGSKA (reference sequence). The CDR3 protein is CSAKEPGLITTQYF. Written as DNA, the CDR3 is TGCAGTGCCAAAGAGCCAGGGCTGATAACAACGCAGTATTTT.

The sample holds a few counts of this clonotype. The chain combines TRBV6-2 or TRBV6-3 with TRBJ2-7; TRBD2 matches at 9 bases. Trimming cost V 6 bases and J 4 bases; bases outside gene matches: 10. The CDR3 spans 15 residues. The germline gives CDR1 MNHEY, CDR2 SVGEGT. Written as DNA, the CDR3 is TGTGCCAGCAGCTTAGCGGGAGACGTATTTTACGAGCAGTACTTC. Residues: CASSLAGDVFYEQYF.

The chain is built from TRBV28 and TRBJ2-3; TRBD2 matches 11 bases. The ends lost 5 bases at V and 8 bases at J; junction bases unmatched: 9. In germline, CDR1 is MDHEN, CDR2 SYDVKM. This CDR3 comprises 15 residues. In DNA, the CDR3 is TGTGCCAGCAGTCTAGCGGGGGGCCCGGGAGGTACGCAGTATTTT. Translating it yields CASSLAGGPGGTQYF.

The V call is TRBV18, the J call TRBJ1-6, with unresolved D. This CDR3 is built from 14 residues. The V gene's germline CDR1 is KGHSH and CDR2 LQKENI. The V end lost 4 bases, the J end lost 8 bases, and 12 bases lay between the germline ends. This CDR3 is CASSLALEYSPLHF. CDR3 DNA sequence: TGTGCCAGCTCACTCGCTTTAGAATATTCACCCCTCCACTTT.

This sequence joins TRBV6-1 and TRBJ1-3; 7 nucleotides agree with TRBD1. The germline gives CDR1 MNHNS, CDR2 SASEGT. This CDR3 comprises 18 residues. V lost 9 bases, J lost 4 bases, and 21 bases stayed unmatched. In nucleotides, the CDR3 is TGTGCCAGTTCATACAGGGGAAACCCCATGGCGCAAGGAAACACCATATATTTT. Encoded protein: CASSYRGNPMAQGNTIYF.

This chain connects TRBV9 to TRBJ2-5; perhaps TRBD2 as D (5 bases). The CDR3 is 15 residues long. V lost 0 bases to trimming and J lost 5 bases, with 14 bases between them. Germline CDR1 and CDR2: SGDLS and YYNGEE. The CDR3 DNA reads as TGTGCCAGCAGCGTAGGGCCGGGGTTCGGGGAGACCCAGTACTTC. Amino acids: CASSVGPGFGETQYF.

Ten or more counts support this clonotype. CDR3 DNA sequence: TGCGCCAGCAGCTTGGGGAACAGGGGAGGCGAGCAGTACTTC. Translating it yields CASSLGNRGGEQYF. V gene TRBV5-1 combines with J gene TRBJ2-7; D possibly corresponds to TRBD1 (7 bases). The germline CDR1 and CDR2 sequences are SGHRS and YFSETQ. This CDR3 has 14 amino acids. The germline V and J ends were trimmed by 0 bases and 6 bases, with 13 bases remaining between them.

V gene TRBV20-1 combines with J gene TRBJ2-1; the D gene is possibly TRBD2 (7 bases). CDR1 is DFQATT and CDR2 is SNEGSKA in the germline V gene (reference sequence). Deletions cut 0 bases from V and 7 bases from J, with 16 bases between. The length of the CDR3 is 15 residues. The CDR3 sequence: CSARDPQGRVNEQFF. The CDR3 DNA follows: TGCAGTGCTAGAGATCCCCAGGGGAGGGTGAATGAGCAGTTCTTC.

This clonotype was counted only a few times. V and J are TRBV30 and TRBJ1-1, with D maybe TRBD1 (6 bases). CDR3 length: 11 amino acids. V lost 3 bases and J lost 9, with 11 bases in between. The V gene's germline CDR1 is GTSNPN and CDR2 SVGIG (reference sequence). The CDR3 spells CAWSHTGQAFF. The CDR3 DNA sequence: TGTGCCTGGAGCCATACAGGGCAAGCTTTCTTT.

The chain joins TRBV18 to TRBJ1-2; D is possibly TRBD1 (5 bases). The germline V and J ends were trimmed by 5 bases and 2 bases, with 12 bases remaining between them. The CDR3 covers 14 residues. CDR1 is KGHSH and CDR2 is LQKENI in the germline V gene. In DNA form, the CDR3 reads TGTGCCAGCTCAGAAGTACAGGTGAACTATGGCTACACCTTC. It translates to CASSEVQVNYGYTF.

J is TRBJ2-1 and V is TRBV15; a weak D match, TRBD2 (6 bases). Germline V gives CDR1 LNHNV, CDR2 YYDKDF (reference sequence). The germline V and J ends were trimmed by 0 bases and 8 bases, with 14 bases remaining between them. This CDR3 is 15 amino acids long. CDR3 protein: CATSREVTSADEQFF. Here the CDR3 DNA reads TGTGCCACCAGCAGAGAAGTGACTAGTGCTGATGAGCAGTTCTTC.

V usage is TRBV6-5 and J usage is TRBJ2-3; the D gene is possibly TRBD1 (5 bases). This CDR3 contains 14 residues. The germline gives CDR1 MNHEY, CDR2 SVGAGI. Trimming took off 2 bases at V and 4 bases at J, with 10 bases between the two ends. This chain's CDR3 is CASSYMQGPDTQYF. The CDR3 nucleotides are TGTGCCAGCAGTTACATGCAGGGCCCAGATACGCAGTATTTT.

In DNA, the CDR3 is TGTGCCAGCAGCTTAGATCGGGGCCGAGGGCAGCCCCAGCATTTT. Its translation is CASSLDRGRGQPQHF. The V call is TRBV7-8, the J call TRBJ1-5; perhaps TRBD1 as D (5 bases). Germline lookup yields CDR1 SGHVS and CDR2 FQNEAQ. With 1 base removed from V and 7 bases from J, the gap between germline ends came to 14 bases. The CDR3 consists of 15 residues.

This clonotype was seen more than once but under ten times. This rearrangement joins TRBV5-1 to TRBJ2-1, with 8 bases fitting TRBD2. The CDR3 contains 15 residues. V lost 4 bases and J lost 6; bases outside the gene matches: 9. CDR1 SGHRS and CDR2 YFSETQ come from the germline V gene. In DNA, the CDR3 is TGCGCCAGCAGCAAGCGATCGGGACTAGTCAATGAGCAGTTCTTC. Protein sequence: CASSKRSGLVNEQFF.

V usage is TRBV5-1 and J usage is TRBJ2-2; TRBD2 is a possible D gene (6 bases). V lost 2 bases and J 4 bases, leaving 15 bases between the germline ends. The germline CDR1 and CDR2 sequences are SGHRS and YFSETQ. The CDR3 contains 16 residues. CDR3 bases: TGCGCCAGCAGCTTCGGCTCACGGGGAGGCACCGGGGAGCTGTTTTTT. Translated: CASSFGSRGGTGELFF.

This clonotype was recorded a few times. In DNA form, the CDR3 reads TGTGCCAGCAGCTCATTCCTTAGCGGGGGGGGAGAGACCCAGTACTTC. Its translation is CASSSFLSGGGETQYF. This chain joins TRBV7-2 and TRBJ2-5; 11 positions agree with TRBD2. The CDR3 extends over 16 amino acids. CDR1 is SGHTA, CDR2 FQGNSA, per germline. After removal of 4 bases from V and 4 bases from J, the junction contained 8 bases not matched to a gene.

Ten or more counts support this clonotype. This rearrangement joins TRBV4-3 to TRBJ1-1, with D unclear. This CDR3 region has 13 residues. In germline, CDR1 is LGHNA, CDR2 YSLEER. Deletions cut 1 base from V and 6 bases from J, with 9 bases between. The CDR3 region has the DNA TGCGCCAGCAGCCAAGTGCTGCGTTCTGAAGCTTTCTTT. It encodes CASSQVLRSEAFF.

The chain combines TRBV6-2 or TRBV6-3 with TRBJ2-1; D may match TRBD1 or TRBD2 (6 bases each). This CDR3 spans 15 amino acids. Germline V gives CDR1 MNHEY, CDR2 SVGEGT. The V gene lost 3 bases and the J gene lost 6 bases, with 15 bases spanning the gap. CDR3 sequence reads: CASSYRGKGGNEQFF. The CDR3 DNA reads TGTGCCAGCAGTTATCGTGGGAAGGGGGGCAATGAGCAGTTCTTC.